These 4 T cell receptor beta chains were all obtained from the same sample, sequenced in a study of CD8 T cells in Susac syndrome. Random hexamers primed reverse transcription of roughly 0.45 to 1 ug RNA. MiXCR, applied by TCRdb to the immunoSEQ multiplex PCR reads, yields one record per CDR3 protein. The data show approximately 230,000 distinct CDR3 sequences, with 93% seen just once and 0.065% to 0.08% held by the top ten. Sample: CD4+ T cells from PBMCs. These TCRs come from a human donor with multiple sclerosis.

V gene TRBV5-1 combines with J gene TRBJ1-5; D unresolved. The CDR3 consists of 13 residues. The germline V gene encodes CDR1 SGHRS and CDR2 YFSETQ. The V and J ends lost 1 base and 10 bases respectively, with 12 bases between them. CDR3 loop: CASSLRSGRPQHF. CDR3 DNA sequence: TGCGCCAGCAGCTTGAGGTCTGGTCGTCCCCAGCATTTT.

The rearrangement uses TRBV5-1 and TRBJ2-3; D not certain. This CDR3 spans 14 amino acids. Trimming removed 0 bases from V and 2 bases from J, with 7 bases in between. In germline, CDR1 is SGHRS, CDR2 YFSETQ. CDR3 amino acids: CASSLGQNTDTQYF. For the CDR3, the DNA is TGCGCCAGCAGCTTGGGGCAGAACACAGATACGCAGTATTTT.

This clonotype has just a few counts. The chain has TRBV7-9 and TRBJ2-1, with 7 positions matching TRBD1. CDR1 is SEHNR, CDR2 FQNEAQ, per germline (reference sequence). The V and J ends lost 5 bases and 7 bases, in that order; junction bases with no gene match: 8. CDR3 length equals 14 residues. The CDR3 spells CASSRTGDGNEQFF. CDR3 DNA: TGTGCCAGCAGCCGTACAGGGGATGGGAATGAGCAGTTCTTC.

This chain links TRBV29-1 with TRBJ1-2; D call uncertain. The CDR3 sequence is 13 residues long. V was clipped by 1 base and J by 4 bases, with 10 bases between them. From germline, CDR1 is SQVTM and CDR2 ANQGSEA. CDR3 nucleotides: TGCAGCGTTGAAGGCACCCAGCCCTATGGCTACACCTTC. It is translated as CSVEGTQPYGYTF.